The clone carrying this T cell receptor (beta chain) has just a few counts. This sample stems from a study of blood T cells in healthy people across ages. This CDR3 region has 15 residues. The germline gives CDR1 LGHNT, CDR2 FRNRAP. Primed by a sample-barcoded 5' primer and a J-beta primer mix, a second PCR proceeded for about 6 to 12 cycles. In TCRdb, the 5' RACE reads were re-called with MiXCR into one record per CDR3 protein. Seen here are 700,000 to 1,000,000 distinct CDR3 sequences, 40% to 50% observed once, and the top ten hold approximately 19%. The clonotype was recovered from a man in his 60s in good health. The specimen sequenced was blood. The rearrangement uses TRBV12-5 and TRBJ2-7; 13 bases line up with TRBD2. With the DNA end fitting TRBJ2-5 better, the J assignment may be wrong. Here the CDR3 DNA reads TGTGCTAGTGGCCTCGGGACTAGCGGGGCCTCGACCCAGTACTTC. Translation gives CASGLGTSGASTQYF.